One T cell receptor beta chain is described in this entry. The antigen is undetermined. The sample belongs to a study of STAT5B mutations in CD4+ large granular lymphocyte leukemia. Notes on the study in general: Patient CD4-sorted repertoires looked more clonal than healthy CD4+ repertoires, even without putative leukemic clones. Main leukemic clonotypes were patient-specific, but under 30% appeared at low frequency elsewhere.

In the authors' methods: Lowest detectable productive clonotype frequency was 2.59 x 10-5. The repertoire was sequenced with immunoSEQ multiplex PCR; TCRdb's copy has only in-frame clones and lacks some. That table supplies the V and J calls and clone size; D and trimming were determined from the DNA. There are approximately 32,000 clones in the sample; more than 70% occur only once, and about 0.91% lies in the top ten. This receptor was taken from a human donor in good health. Material: CD4+ T cells from blood buffy coats.

CDR3 bases: TGTGCCAGCAGCTCCCCCGGGGGGCGGCATCAGCCCCAGCATTTT. Translating it yields CASSSPGGRHQPQHF. The J gene is TRBJ1-5, the V gene TRBV7-2; tentatively, D is TRBD1 (6 bases). In germline, CDR1 is SGHTA, CDR2 FQGNSA. V was clipped by 4 bases and J by 5 bases, with 15 bases between them. There are 15 residues in the CDR3. Full variable domain (missing parts from reference TRBV7-2 and TRBJ1-5): GAGVSQSPSNKVTEKGKDVELRCDPISGHTALYWYRQSLGQGLEFLIYFQGNSAPDKSGLPSDRFSAERTGGSVSTLTIQRTQQEDSAVYLCASSSPGGRHQPQHFGDGTRLSIL.